These 18 T cell receptor beta chains were all obtained from the same sample, sequenced in a study of OX40 agonist ivuxolimab in advanced cancers. TCRdb's table, derived via immunoSEQ multiplex PCR, lists solely in-frame clones and lacks some. This sample has around 40,000 clones; 75% to 90% occur once, and the top ten carry approximately 0.52%. Material: CD4+ or CD8+ T cells sorted from blood, obtained in a trial of the OX40 agonist ivuxolimab. These receptor sequences come from an adult with an advanced solid tumor such as melanoma, head and neck, liver or kidney cancer.

The rearrangement joins TRBV7-6 to TRBJ2-3; TRBD1 might be the D (5 bases). The CDR3 covers 15 residues. V lost 1 base to trimming and J lost 0 bases, with 8 bases between them. Germline CDR1 SGHVS, CDR2 FNYEAQ. CDR3 DNA: TGTGCCAGCAGCTTAGGACAGAGAAGCACAGATACGCAGTATTTT. This translates into CASSLGQRSTDTQYF.

This clone turned up a few times. The genes are TRBV19 and TRBJ1-5; D is possibly TRBD1 (6 bases). The CDR3 has 13 amino acids. Trimming stripped 6 bases from V and 1 base from J, with 7 bases between. Germline CDR1 is LNHDA and CDR2 is SQIVND (reference sequence). The CDR3 nucleotides are TGTGCCAGTAGAGACAGGAGCAATCAGCCCCAGCATTTT. This translates into CASRDRSNQPQHF.

This chain links TRBV6-5 with TRBJ1-3; D possibly corresponds to TRBD1 (5 bases). V was pared by 6 bases and J by 0 bases, with 9 bases between. The CDR3 runs 14 residues. Germline V gives CDR1 MNHEY, CDR2 SVGAGI. CDR3 nucleotides: TGTGCCAGCAGGTCAGGGCGCTCTGGAAACACCATATATTTT. Protein: CASRSGRSGNTIYF.

The CDR3 here is CSVGQGGTDTQYF. The CDR3, as DNA: TGCAGCGTTGGACAGGGGGGCACAGATACGCAGTATTTT. The V gene is TRBV29-1, the J gene TRBJ2-3; TRBD1 agrees at 9 bases. Germline V gives CDR1 SQVTM, CDR2 ANQGSEA. The V segment lost 4 bases and the J segment 1 base; nucleotides outside the gene matches: 0. There are 13 residues in the CDR3.

This clone was seen a handful of times. J is TRBJ1-2 and V is TRBV11-2; 9 bases are a match to TRBD1. CDR1 and CDR2 from the germline V gene are SGHAT and FQNNGV. J was trimmed by 4 bases and V by 5 bases; bases with no gene match: 5. This CDR3 is built from 14 residues. This chain's CDR3 is CASSATGGSYGYTF. The CDR3 DNA is TGTGCCAGCAGCGCCACAGGGGGCAGCTATGGCTACACCTTC.

The chain is built from TRBV6-5 and TRBJ1-1; D is unclear. This CDR3 is built from 13 residues. CDR1 and CDR2 from the germline V gene are MNHEY and SVGAGI. Trimming removed 7 bases at V and 0 bases at J, with 9 bases between. For the CDR3, the DNA is TGTGCCAGCACGCTAGGGATGAACACTGAAGCTTTCTTT. Amino acid sequence: CASTLGMNTEAFF.

The CDR3 bases are TGTGCCAGCAGCGCTAGTGGGGGGGCCCAAGAGACCCAGTACTTC. This encodes CASSASGGAQETQYF. The chain links TRBV5-8 to TRBJ2-5; the D gene is possibly TRBD2 (7 bases). Germline CDR1 and CDR2: SGHTS and YDEGEE. This CDR3 has 15 residues. The V gene lost 4 bases and the J gene lost 1 base, with 14 bases spanning the gap.

J is TRBJ2-7 and V is TRBV7-2, with TRBD1 identical over 11 bases. The V segment lost 5 bases and the J segment 5 bases; nucleotides outside the gene matches: 11. From germline, CDR1 is SGHTA and CDR2 FQGNSA. This CDR3 region has 16 residues. The CDR3 DNA follows: TGTGCCAGCAGCCTCGGCGGGACAGGGGGATCAAACGAGCAGTACTTC. Translated, it gives CASSLGGTGGSNEQYF.

The V call is TRBV9, the J call TRBJ1-2; tentatively, D is TRBD1 (6 bases). Germline CDR1 is SGDLS and CDR2 is YYNGEE. V lost 2 bases and J 5 bases, leaving 10 bases between the germline ends. CDR3 length equals 13 residues. The CDR3 nucleotides are TGTGCCAGCAGCGTTGAACAGGGATATGGCTACACCTTC. As protein: CASSVEQGYGYTF.

The V call is TRBV15, the J call TRBJ1-5; D uncertain. V lost 4 bases to trimming and J lost 4 bases, with 14 bases between them. CDR1 LNHNV and CDR2 YYDKDF come from the germline V gene (reference sequence). This CDR3 spans 15 amino acids. This chain's CDR3 is CATSTFPGANQPQHF. DNA of the CDR3: TGTGCCACCAGCACCTTCCCCGGCGCAAATCAGCCCCAGCATTTT.

This chain connects TRBV7-2 to TRBJ1-1; D perhaps matches TRBD1 (5 bases). V was trimmed by 4 bases and J by 10 bases, leaving 13 bases between them. The germline CDR1 and CDR2 sequences are SGHTA and FQGNSA. This CDR3 is 12 amino acids long. CDR3 sequence reads: CASSSGTLGAFF. The CDR3 coding sequence is TGTGCCAGCAGCTCCGGGACCCTGGGAGCTTTCTTT.

Only a few counts were recorded for this clone. The CDR3 is CAISEQAGGQPQHF. CDR3 coding DNA: TGTGCCATCAGTGAGCAGGCAGGGGGTCAGCCCCAGCATTTT. The V and J genes are TRBV10-3 and TRBJ1-5, with 7 positions matching TRBD1. This CDR3 is 14 amino acids long. Germline assignment: CDR1 ENHRY and CDR2 SYGVKD. The V and J ends lost 2 bases and 6 bases, in that order; junction bases with no gene match: 4.

This rearrangement joins TRBV6-6 to TRBJ1-1, with D possibly being TRBD1 (5 bases). V was shortened by 6 bases and J by 5 bases, with 13 bases between the two germline ends. Germline V lookup: CDR1 MNHNY, CDR2 SVGAGI (reference sequence). This CDR3 has 13 residues. This chain's CDR3 is CASRADGGTEAFF. CDR3 coding DNA: TGTGCCAGCAGGGCGGACGGGGGGACTGAAGCTTTCTTT.

The rearrangement joins TRBV29-1 to TRBJ1-2, with D perhaps TRBD1 (5 bases). This CDR3 has 13 amino acids. The V end was cut by 6 bases, the J end by 7 bases, with 18 bases between. Germline V CDR1 and CDR2: SQVTM, ANQGSEA. The CDR3 DNA is TGCAGCGTCCTAGGAGGGACTCAGGGTGGCTACACCTTC. Amino acid sequence: CSVLGGTQGGYTF.

This clone was seen only a few times. It is likely a read error, because the conserved phenylalanine at the end of the CDR3 is missing. The rearrangement uses TRBV6-1 and TRBJ1-6; D gene ambiguous. V was pared by 2 bases and J by 8 bases, with 13 bases between. The CDR3 extends over 15 amino acids. CDR1 MNHNS and CDR2 SASEGT come from the germline V gene. The CDR3 DNA sequence: TGTGCCAGCAGTGAAACTCTCAATCGCGATTCACCCCTCCACCTT. It is translated as CASSETLNRDSPLHL.

The chain uses TRBV28 and TRBJ1-5, with unresolved D. With 9 bases removed from V and 3 bases from J, the gap between germline ends came to 18 bases. The CDR3 extends over 15 amino acids. In germline, CDR1 is MDHEN, CDR2 SYDVKM. CDR3 sequence (DNA): TGTGCCAGTACCAAGGCAGCTTTTTACAATCAGCCCCAGCATTTT. Residues: CASTKAAFYNQPQHF.

The chain recombines TRBV5-1 with TRBJ2-7; the D is unclear. The CDR3 covers 15 residues. The V end was cut by 4 bases, the J end by 4 bases, with 18 bases between. Germline assignment: CDR1 SGHRS and CDR2 YFSETQ. Here the CDR3 DNA reads TGCGCCAGCAGCGTAGCAGAGAGTAAGTTTTACGAGCAGTACTTC. This codes for CASSVAESKFYEQYF. The full variable domain, rest sourced from reference TRBV5-1 and TRBJ2-7, is KAGVTQTPRYLIKTRGQQVTLSCSPISGHRSVSWYQQTPGQGLQFLFEYFSETQRNKGNFPGRFSGRQFSNSRSEMNVSTLELGDSALYLCASSVAESKFYEQYFGPGTRLTVT.

This chain connects TRBV4-2 to TRBJ2-1; no definite D call. The V end was cut by 6 bases, the J end by 12 bases, with 15 bases between. Germline CDR1 is LGHNA and CDR2 is YNFKEQ. CDR3 length: 12 amino acids. The CDR3 region has the DNA TGTGCCAGCAGTTCAAGTACCTCCCGGCAGTTCTTC. Translating it yields CASSSSTSRQFF.